The present T cell receptor beta chain was sequenced within a study of T-cell reconstitution after alpha-beta-depleted transplantation in children. Comment on this clonotype: What it binds is not known.

CDR1 and CDR2 (germline): WSHSY, SAAADI. This CDR3 has 17 amino acids. The junction had 16 bases not matched to a gene; V was cut back by 7 bases and J by 3 bases. A library of TCRbeta sequences, prepared with unique molecular identifiers, was generated. A single record per CDR3 protein comes from TCRdb applying MiXCR to the PCR reads. The sample lists about 610,000 distinct CDR3 sequences, more than 20% seen once, with about 35% in the top ten. Study-wide points: It was newly produced T cells that mostly accounted for T-cell counts and diversity one year after transplant.

The gene calls are TRBV10-2 and TRBJ2-7, with TRBD2 matching over 9 bases. Sequences were derived from PBMCs, sampled before TCRalphabeta/CD19-depleted stem cell transplant. The TCR comes from a boy younger than two with Wiskott-Aldrich syndrome, due to receive a stem cell transplant. CDR3 bases: TGCGCCAGCACCCTGATGGGTAGCGGGAGAGGGGGCTACGAGCAGTACTTC. It codes for CASTLMGSGRGGYEQYF.